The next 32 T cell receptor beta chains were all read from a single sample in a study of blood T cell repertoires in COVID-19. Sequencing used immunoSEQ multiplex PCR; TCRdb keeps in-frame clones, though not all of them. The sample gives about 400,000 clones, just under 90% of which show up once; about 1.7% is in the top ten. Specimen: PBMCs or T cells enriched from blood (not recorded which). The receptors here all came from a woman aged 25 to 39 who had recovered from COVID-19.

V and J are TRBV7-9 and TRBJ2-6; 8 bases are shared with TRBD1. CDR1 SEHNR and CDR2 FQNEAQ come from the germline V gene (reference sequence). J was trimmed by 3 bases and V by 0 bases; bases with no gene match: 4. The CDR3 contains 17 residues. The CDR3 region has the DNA TGTGCCAGCAGCTTAGCCCAGGGGGCGCTTGGGGCCAACGTCCTGACTTTC. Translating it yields CASSLAQGALGANVLTF.

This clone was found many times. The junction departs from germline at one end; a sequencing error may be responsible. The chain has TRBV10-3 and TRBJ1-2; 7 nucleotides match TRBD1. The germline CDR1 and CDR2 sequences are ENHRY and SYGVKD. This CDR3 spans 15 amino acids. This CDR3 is CAISDWDRPFYGCTF. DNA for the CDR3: TGTGCCATCAGTGATTGGGACAGACCCTTCTATGGCTGCACCTTC.

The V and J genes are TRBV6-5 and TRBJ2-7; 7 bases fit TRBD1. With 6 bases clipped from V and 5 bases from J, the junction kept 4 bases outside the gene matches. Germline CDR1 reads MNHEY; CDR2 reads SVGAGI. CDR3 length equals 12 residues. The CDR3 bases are TGTGCCAGCAGGACAGGGCCCGACGAGCAGTACTTC. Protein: CASRTGPDEQYF.

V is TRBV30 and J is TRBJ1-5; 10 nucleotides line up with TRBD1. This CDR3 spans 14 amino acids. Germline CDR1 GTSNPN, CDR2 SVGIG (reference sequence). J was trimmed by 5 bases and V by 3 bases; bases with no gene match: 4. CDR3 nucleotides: TGTGCCTGGAGGACAGGGGGCTTAGATCAGCCCCAGCATTTT. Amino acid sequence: CAWRTGGLDQPQHF.

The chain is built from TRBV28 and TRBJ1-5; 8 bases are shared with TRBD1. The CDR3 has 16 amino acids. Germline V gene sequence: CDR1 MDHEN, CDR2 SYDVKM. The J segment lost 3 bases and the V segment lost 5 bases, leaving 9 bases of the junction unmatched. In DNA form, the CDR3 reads TGTGCCAGCAGTATAACAAGGACAGGGAACAATCAGCCCCAGCATTTT. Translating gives CASSITRTGNNQPQHF.

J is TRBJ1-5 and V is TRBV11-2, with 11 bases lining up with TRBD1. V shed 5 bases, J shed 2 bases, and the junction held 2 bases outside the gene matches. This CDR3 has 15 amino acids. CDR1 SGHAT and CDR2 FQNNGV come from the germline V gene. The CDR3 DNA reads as TGTGCCAGCAGCGCGGGACAGGGGGGCAATCAGCCCCAGCATTTT. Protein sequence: CASSAGQGGNQPQHF.

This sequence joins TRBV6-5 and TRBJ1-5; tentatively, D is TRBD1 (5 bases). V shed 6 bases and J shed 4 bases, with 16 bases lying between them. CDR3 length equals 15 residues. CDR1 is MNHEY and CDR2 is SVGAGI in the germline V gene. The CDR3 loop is CASRVGESLNQPQHF. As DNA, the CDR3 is TGTGCCAGCAGGGTAGGGGAATCCCTTAATCAGCCCCAGCATTTT.

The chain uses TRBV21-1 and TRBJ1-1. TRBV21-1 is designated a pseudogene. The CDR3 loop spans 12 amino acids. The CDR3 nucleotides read TGTGCCAGCAGCTTAGTGAACACTGAAGCTTTCTTT. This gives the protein CASSLVNTEAFF.

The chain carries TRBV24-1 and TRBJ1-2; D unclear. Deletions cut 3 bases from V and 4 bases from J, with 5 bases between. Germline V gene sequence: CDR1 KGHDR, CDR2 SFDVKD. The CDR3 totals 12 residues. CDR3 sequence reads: CATSDEGYGYTF. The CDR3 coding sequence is TGTGCCACCAGTGATGAGGGCTATGGCTACACCTTC.

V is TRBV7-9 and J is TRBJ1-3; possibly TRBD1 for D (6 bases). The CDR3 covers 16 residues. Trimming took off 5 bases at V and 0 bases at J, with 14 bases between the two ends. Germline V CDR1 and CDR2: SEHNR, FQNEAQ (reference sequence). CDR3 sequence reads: CASSAGDRISGNTIYF. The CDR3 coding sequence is TGTGCCAGCAGCGCGGGCGACAGGATCTCTGGAAACACCATATATTTT.

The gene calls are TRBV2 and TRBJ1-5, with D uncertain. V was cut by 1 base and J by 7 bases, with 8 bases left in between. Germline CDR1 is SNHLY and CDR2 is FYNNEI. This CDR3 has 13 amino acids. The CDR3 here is CASSEGPQQPQHF. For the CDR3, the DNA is TGTGCCAGCAGTGAAGGGCCACAGCAGCCCCAGCATTTT.

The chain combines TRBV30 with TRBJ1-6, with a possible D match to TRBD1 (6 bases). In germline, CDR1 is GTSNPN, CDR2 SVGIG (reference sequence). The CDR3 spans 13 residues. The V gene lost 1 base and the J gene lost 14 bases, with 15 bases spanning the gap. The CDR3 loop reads CAWSGQAPAALHF. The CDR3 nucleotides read TGTGCCTGGAGTGGACAGGCCCCTGCGGCCCTCCACTTT.

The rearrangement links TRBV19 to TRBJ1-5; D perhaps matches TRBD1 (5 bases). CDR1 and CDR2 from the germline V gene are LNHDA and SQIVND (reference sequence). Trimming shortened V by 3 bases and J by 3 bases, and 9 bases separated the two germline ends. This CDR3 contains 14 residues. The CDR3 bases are TGTGCCAGTAGTATTCTGGGGCCCAATCAGCCCCAGCATTTT. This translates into CASSILGPNQPQHF. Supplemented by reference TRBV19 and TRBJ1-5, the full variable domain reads DGGITQSPKYLFRKEGQNVTLSCEQNLNHDAMYWYRQDPGQGLRLIYYSQIVNDFQKGDIAEGYSVSREKKESFPLTVTSAQKNPTAFYLCASSILGPNQPQHFGDGTRLSIL.

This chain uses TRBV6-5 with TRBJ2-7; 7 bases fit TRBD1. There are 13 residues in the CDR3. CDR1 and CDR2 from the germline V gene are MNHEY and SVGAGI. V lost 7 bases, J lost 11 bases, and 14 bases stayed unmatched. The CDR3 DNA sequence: TGTGCCAGCACTGCGACAGGGATGTCGGACAAGTACTTC. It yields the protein CASTATGMSDKYF.

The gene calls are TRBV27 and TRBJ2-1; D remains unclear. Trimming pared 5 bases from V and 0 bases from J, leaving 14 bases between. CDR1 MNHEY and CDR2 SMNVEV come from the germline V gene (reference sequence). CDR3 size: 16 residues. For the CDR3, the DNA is TGTGCCAGCAGTGAGAAGCGACGTAGCTCCTACAATGAGCAGTTCTTC. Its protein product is CASSEKRRSSYNEQFF.

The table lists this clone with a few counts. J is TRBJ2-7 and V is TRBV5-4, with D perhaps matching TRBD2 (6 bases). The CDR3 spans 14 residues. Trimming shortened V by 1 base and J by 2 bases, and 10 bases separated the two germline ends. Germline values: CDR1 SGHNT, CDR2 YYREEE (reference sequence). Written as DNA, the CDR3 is TGTGCCAGCAGCTTGACGGAGGGCCCCTACGAGCAGTACTTC. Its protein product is CASSLTEGPYEQYF.

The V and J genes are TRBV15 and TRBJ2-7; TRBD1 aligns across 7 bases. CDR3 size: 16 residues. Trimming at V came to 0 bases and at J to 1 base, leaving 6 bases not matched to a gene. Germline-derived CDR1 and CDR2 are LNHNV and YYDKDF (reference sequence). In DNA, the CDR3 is TGTGCCACCAGCAGAGATCGGACAGGTGGGTCCTACGAGCAGTACTTC. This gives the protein CATSRDRTGGSYEQYF.

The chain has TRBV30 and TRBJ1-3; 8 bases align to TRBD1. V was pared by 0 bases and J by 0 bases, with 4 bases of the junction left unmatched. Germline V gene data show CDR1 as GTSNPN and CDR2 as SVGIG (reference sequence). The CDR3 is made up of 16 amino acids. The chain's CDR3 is CAWSVGRGHSGNTIYF. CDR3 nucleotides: TGTGCCTGGAGTGTAGGCAGGGGGCACTCTGGAAACACCATATATTTT.

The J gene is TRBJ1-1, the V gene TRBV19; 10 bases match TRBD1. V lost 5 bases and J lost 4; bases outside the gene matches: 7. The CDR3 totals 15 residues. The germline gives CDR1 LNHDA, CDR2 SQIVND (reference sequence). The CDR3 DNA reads TGTGCCAGTAGTTTCCACCGGGACAGGGGCACTGAAGCTTTCTTT. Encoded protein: CASSFHRDRGTEAFF.

This CDR3 reads CASSLATGGVKYGYTF. As DNA, the CDR3 is TGCGCCAGCAGCTTGGCTACAGGGGGGGTTAAGTATGGCTACACCTTC. The J gene is TRBJ1-2, the V gene TRBV5-1, with 8 bases aligning to TRBD1. J was trimmed by 5 bases and V by 0 bases; bases with no gene match: 9. Germline-derived CDR1 and CDR2 are SGHRS and YFSETQ. This CDR3 has 16 amino acids.

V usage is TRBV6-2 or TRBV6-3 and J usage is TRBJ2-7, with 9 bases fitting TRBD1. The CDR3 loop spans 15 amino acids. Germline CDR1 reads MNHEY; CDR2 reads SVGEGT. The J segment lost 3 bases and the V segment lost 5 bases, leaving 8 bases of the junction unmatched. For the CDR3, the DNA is TGTGCCAGCAGTGGGGGACAGGGCTATAACTACGAGCAGTACTTC. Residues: CASSGGQGYNYEQYF.

Written as DNA, the CDR3 is TGTGCCAGCAGCCTTTCCCGGGGCACTGAAGCTTTCTTT. It is translated as CASSLSRGTEAFF. This chain connects TRBV9 to TRBJ1-1; the D is unclear. CDR1 and CDR2 (germline): SGDLS, YYNGEE. The V end was cut by 4 bases, the J end by 4 bases, with 11 bases between. This CDR3 has 13 residues. Supplemented by reference TRBV9 and TRBJ1-1, the full variable domain reads DSGVTQTPKHLITATGQRVTLRCSPRSGDLSVYWYQQSLDQGLQFLIQYYNGEERAKGNILERFSAQQFPDLHSELNLSSLELGDSALYFCASSLSRGTEAFFGQGTRLTVV.

As DNA, the CDR3 is TGTGCCAGCAGCTTGAATTACAGGGCAGGAAACACCATATATTTT. Protein: CASSLNYRAGNTIYF. The V and J genes are TRBV5-8 and TRBJ1-3; the D gene is possibly TRBD1 (6 bases). CDR1 is SGHTS, CDR2 YDEGEE, per germline. The ends were cut back, 1 base at V and 4 bases at J, with 12 bases in the middle. The CDR3 length is 15 residues. The full variable domain, completed using reference TRBV5-8 and TRBJ1-3, is EAGVTQSPTHLIKTRGQQATLRCSPISGHTSVYWYQQALGLGLQFLLWYDEGEERNRGNFPPRFSGRQFPNYSSELNVNALELEDSALYLCASSLNYRAGNTIYFGEGSWLTVV.

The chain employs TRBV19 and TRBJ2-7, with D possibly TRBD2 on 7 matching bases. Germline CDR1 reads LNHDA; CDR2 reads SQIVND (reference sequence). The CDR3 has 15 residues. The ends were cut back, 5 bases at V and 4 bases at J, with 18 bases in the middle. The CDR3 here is CASSSRGHRSYEQYF. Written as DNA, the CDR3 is TGTGCCAGTAGTTCGCGGGGGCACAGATCTTACGAGCAGTACTTC. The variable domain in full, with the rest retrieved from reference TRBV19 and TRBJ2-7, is DGGITQSPKYLFRKEGQNVTLSCEQNLNHDAMYWYRQDPGQGLRLIYYSQIVNDFQKGDIAEGYSVSREKKESFPLTVTSAQKNPTAFYLCASSSRGHRSYEQYFGPGTRLTVT.

The CDR3 coding sequence is TGTGCCAGCAGCCCTCAGGGACTAGCGGGAGCCTACGAGCAGTACTTC. Amino acid sequence: CASSPQGLAGAYEQYF. V and J are TRBV3-1 (or the pseudogene TRBV3-2) and TRBJ2-7, with 14 bases fitting TRBD2. Germline CDR1 is LGHDT and CDR2 is YNNKEL (reference sequence). There are 16 residues in the CDR3. V gave up 4 bases and J gave up 2 bases; unmatched junction bases: 4.

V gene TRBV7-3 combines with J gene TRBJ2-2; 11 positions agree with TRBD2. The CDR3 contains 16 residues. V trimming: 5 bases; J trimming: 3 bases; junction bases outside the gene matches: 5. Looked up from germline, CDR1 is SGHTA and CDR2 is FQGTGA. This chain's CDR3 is CASSRGTSGYTGELFF. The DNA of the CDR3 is TGTGCCAGCAGCCGCGGGACTAGCGGATACACCGGGGAGCTGTTTTTT.

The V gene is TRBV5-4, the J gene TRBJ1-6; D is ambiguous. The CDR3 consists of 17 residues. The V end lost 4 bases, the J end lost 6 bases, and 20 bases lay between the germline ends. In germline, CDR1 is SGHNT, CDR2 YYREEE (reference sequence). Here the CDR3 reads CASSPRTVREINSPLHF. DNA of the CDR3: TGTGCCAGCAGCCCTAGAACTGTCCGGGAGATTAATTCACCCCTCCACTTT.

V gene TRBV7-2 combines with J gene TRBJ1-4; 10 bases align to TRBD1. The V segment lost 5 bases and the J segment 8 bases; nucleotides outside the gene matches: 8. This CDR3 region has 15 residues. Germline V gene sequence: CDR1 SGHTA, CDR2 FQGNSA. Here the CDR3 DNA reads TGTGCCAGCAGCCCCGAGACAGGGGGCTGGGAAAAACTGTTTTTT. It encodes CASSPETGGWEKLFF.

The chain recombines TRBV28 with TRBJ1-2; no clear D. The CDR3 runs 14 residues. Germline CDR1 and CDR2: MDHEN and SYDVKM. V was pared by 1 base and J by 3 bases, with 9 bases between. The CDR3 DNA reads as TGTGCCAGCAGTTTATCCCCAGAAGACTATGGCTACACCTTC. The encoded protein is CASSLSPEDYGYTF.

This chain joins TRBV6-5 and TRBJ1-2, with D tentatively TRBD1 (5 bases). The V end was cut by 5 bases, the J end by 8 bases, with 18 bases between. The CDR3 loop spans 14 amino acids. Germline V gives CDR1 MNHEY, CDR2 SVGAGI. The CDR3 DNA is TGTGCCAGCAGTAGGGGCAGCGAGGTCGGGGGCTACACCTTC. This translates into CASSRGSEVGGYTF.

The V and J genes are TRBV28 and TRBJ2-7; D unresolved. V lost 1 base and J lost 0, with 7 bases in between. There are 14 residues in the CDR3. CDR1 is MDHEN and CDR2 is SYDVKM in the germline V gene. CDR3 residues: CASSLFSYSYEQYF. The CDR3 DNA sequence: TGTGCCAGCAGTTTATTTAGCTACTCCTACGAGCAGTACTTC. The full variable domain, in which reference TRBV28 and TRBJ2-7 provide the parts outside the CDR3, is DVKVTQSSRYLVKRTGEKVFLECVQDMDHENMFWYRQDPGLGLRLIYFSYDVKMKEKGDIPEGYSVSREKKERFSLILESASTNQTSMYLCASSLFSYSYEQYFGPGTRLTVT.

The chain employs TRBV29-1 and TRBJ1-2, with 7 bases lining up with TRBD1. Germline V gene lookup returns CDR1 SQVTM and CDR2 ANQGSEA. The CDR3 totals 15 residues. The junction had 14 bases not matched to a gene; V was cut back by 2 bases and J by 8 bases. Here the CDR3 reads CSVESGTVPGAGYTF. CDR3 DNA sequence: TGCAGCGTTGAAAGTGGGACAGTCCCCGGAGCAGGCTACACCTTC.